This T cell receptor (beta chain) was recorded in a study of patients and donors after allogeneic stem cell transplantation. TCRdb reanalysed the RT-PCR reads using MiXCR and keeps one entry per CDR3 protein. The sample records roughly 880,000 distinct CDR3 sequences, about 20% being singletons. The CDR3 contains 15 residues. Germline V gene data show CDR1 as DFQATT and CDR2 as SNEGSKA (reference sequence). The V end lost 0 bases, the J end lost 7 bases, and 16 bases lay between the germline ends. The chain combines TRBV20-1 with TRBJ2-1, with D possibly matching TRBD2 (6 bases). This clonotype was obtained from a human donor who was either an allogeneic HSCT recipient or a stem cell or donor lymphocyte infusion donor (not recorded which). It is not recorded whose cells these are; they may come from a transplant donor. The sequenced material came from blood, either unsorted or a sorted T cell fraction (not recorded which). The CDR3 DNA follows: TGCAGTGCTAGAGATCTTTCCGGGAGAGGTAATGAGCAGTTCTTC. This sequence encodes CSARDLSGRGNEQFF.